The TCR beta chain under discussion was sequenced for a study of T cell repertoires in cytomegalovirus infection. This clonotype has just a few counts. Its antigen remains unidentified. One entry per CDR3 protein results from TCRdb running MiXCR on the reads. Of around 130,000 distinct CDR3 sequences listed, approximately 24% are singletons. Germline-derived CDR1 and CDR2 are LNHDA and SQIVND (reference sequence). The CDR3 length is 16 residues. V was shortened by 3 bases and J by 6 bases, with 19 bases between the two germline ends. The TCR originated in a human donor in good health (CMV status not recorded). Some clones in this sample may be carry-over from other donors' samples. The sequencing input was PBMCs, sequenced either directly or after in vitro stimulation (not recorded which). The chain links TRBV19 to TRBJ2-3; D call uncertain. The CDR3 here is CASSIRSSSGSDTQYF. The CDR3 nucleotides are TGTGCCAGTAGTATCAGGAGCTCGTCAGGATCGGATACGCAGTATTTT.